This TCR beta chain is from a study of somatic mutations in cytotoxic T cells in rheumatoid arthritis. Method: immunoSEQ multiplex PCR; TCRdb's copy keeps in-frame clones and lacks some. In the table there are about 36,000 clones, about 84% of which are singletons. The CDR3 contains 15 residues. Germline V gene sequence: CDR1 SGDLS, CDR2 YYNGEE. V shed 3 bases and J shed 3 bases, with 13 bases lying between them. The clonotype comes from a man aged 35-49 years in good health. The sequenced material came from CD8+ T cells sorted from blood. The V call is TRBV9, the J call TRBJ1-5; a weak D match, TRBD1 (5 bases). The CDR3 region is CASSDAGTTNQPQHF. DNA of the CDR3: TGTGCCAGCAGCGACGCCGGGACCACCAATCAGCCCCAGCATTTT.